The clone carrying this TCR beta chain was seen only a few times. Its antigen is not identified. The CDR3 end falls 3 residues outside the read, so it is completed with the germline J gene. The germline V gene has CDR1 SEHNR and CDR2 FQNEAQ (reference sequence). The CDR3 has 14 residues. The sample is drawn from a study of T cell clonality in common variable immunodeficiency. Study-level findings and limits: Common variable immunodeficiency TCR beta sequences reportedly had fewer deletions and N-nucleotide insertions.

Measured with immunoSEQ multiplex PCR; TCRdb has only the in-frame clones, and not every one. The sample holds 35,000 or so clones, and no clone turns up only once. The sample consisted of peripheral blood mononuclear cells. The rearrangement uses TRBV7-9 and TRBJ1-2; 8 bases are shared with TRBD1. The sequence was collected from a human donor with common variable immunodeficiency. The part of the CDR3 DNA that was read is TGTGCCAGCAGCTTTGGAGACAGGGGAGGCGGC. It yields the protein CASSFGDRGGG. The entire CDR3 reads CASSFGDRGGGYTF.